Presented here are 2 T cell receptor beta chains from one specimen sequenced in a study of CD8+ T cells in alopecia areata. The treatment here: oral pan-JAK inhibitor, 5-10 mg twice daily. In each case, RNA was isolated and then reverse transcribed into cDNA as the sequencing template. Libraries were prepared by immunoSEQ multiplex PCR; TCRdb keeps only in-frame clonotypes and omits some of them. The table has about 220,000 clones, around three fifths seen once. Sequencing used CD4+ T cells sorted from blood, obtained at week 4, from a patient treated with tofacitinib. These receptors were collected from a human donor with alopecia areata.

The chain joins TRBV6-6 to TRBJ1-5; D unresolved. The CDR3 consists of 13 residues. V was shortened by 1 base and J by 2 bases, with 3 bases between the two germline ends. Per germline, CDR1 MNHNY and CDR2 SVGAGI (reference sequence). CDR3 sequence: CASSYLGNQPQHF. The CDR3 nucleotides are TGTGCCAGCAGTTACTTGGGCAATCAGCCCCAGCATTTT.

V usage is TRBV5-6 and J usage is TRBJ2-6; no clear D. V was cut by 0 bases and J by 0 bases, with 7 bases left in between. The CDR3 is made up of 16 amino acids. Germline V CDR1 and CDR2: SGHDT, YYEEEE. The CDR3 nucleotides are TGTGCCAGCAGCTTGGTCAGCCTCTCTGGGGCCAACGTCCTGACTTTC. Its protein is CASSLVSLSGANVLTF.